Reported below is one T cell receptor (beta chain). Only in-frame clones appear in the TCRdb table, and some are missing; sequencing was by immunoSEQ multiplex PCR. Of some 660,000 clones in the sample, about three quarters were seen once. The data belong to a study of shared clonotypes between healthy human individuals. CDR3 length: 14 amino acids. The germline gives CDR1 SGHTS, CDR2 YDEGEE. With 5 bases clipped from V and 7 bases from J, the junction kept 10 bases outside the gene matches. The V call is TRBV5-8, the J call TRBJ2-5, with TRBD1 matching 8 bases. The clonotype comes from a woman under 40 in good health. The sample comprised memory CD4+ T cells sorted from blood. Documented subset: CD45RA-negative fraction. The CDR3 DNA sequence: TGTGCCAGCAGTTCACCGTGGGACAGGAGGACCCAGTACTTC. Its protein is CASSSPWDRRTQYF.